This passage covers 9 T cell receptor beta chains from one sample sequenced in a study of identical twins. TCRdb analysed the 5' RACE reads with MiXCR anew, one entry per CDR3 protein. Here the sample spans around 490,000 distinct CDR3 sequences, roughly 15% being singletons. This same sample was also part of a study on yellow fever vaccine responses in identical twins.

The specimen sequenced was CD4+ T cells sorted from blood. The receptor set was obtained from a woman under 30 in good health.

The rearrangement uses TRBV10-3 and TRBJ2-3; maybe TRBD1 (6 bases). This CDR3 spans 15 amino acids. CDR1 is ENHRY, CDR2 SYGVKD, per germline. Trimming took 0 bases from V and 2 from J, leaving 9 bases between them. Written as DNA, the CDR3 is TGTGCCATCAGTGAGTCGGGGGCCCCCACAGATACGCAGTATTTT. It translates to CAISESGAPTDTQYF.

At least ten counts were recorded for this clonotype. The chain uses TRBV29-1 and TRBJ2-5, with a weak D call TRBD1 (6 bases). Germline CDR1 and CDR2: SQVTM and ANQGSEA. Between the trimmed V and J ends, which lost 3 bases and 6 bases, there was a span of 17 bases. The CDR3 totals 14 residues. Here the CDR3 reads CSVDGGAGTKTQYF. The CDR3 nucleotides are TGCAGCGTTGATGGTGGGGCAGGGACAAAGACCCAGTACTTC.

The rearrangement links TRBV6-2 or TRBV6-3 to TRBJ2-3; no clear D gene. From germline, CDR1 is MNHEY and CDR2 SVGEGT. Trimming cost V 11 bases and J 4 bases, with 13 bases left between them. This CDR3 is built from 12 residues. In DNA form, the CDR3 reads TGTGCCGGGTCAGCTCAGTCAGATACGCAGTATTTT. It codes for CAGSAQSDTQYF.

V gene TRBV29-1 combines with J gene TRBJ2-2, with D unclear. The ends were cut back, 4 bases at V and 6 bases at J, with 12 bases in the middle. The CDR3 has 13 amino acids. CDR1 and CDR2 from the germline V gene are SQVTM and ANQGSEA. The CDR3 DNA follows: TGCAGCGTTGCGTTATTTAGTTCCGGGGAGCTGTTTTTT. Translated, it gives CSVALFSSGELFF.

This clonotype occurred a few times. V usage is TRBV5-6 and J usage is TRBJ2-2, with 7 nucleotides matching TRBD2. This CDR3 spans 15 amino acids. Losses at the gene ends were 4 bases for V and 7 bases for J; bases not matched to a gene: 10. Germline CDR1 and CDR2: SGHDT and YYEEEE. CDR3 nucleotide sequence: TGTGCCAGCAGCCCCTGGCGGGAGTATGTCGGGGAGCTGTTTTTT. It specifies CASSPWREYVGELFF.

This clonotype was detected a few times. The V gene is TRBV19, the J gene TRBJ2-7; D might be TRBD1 (6 bases). The length of the CDR3 is 16 residues. Trimming shortened V by 4 bases and J by 0 bases, and 16 bases separated the two germline ends. Germline CDR1 LNHDA, CDR2 SQIVND (reference sequence). The CDR3 region is CASSRSGTQSSYEQYF. CDR3 nucleotides: TGTGCCAGTAGTAGGTCCGGGACACAGAGCTCCTACGAGCAGTACTTC. Filled out from reference TRBV19 and TRBJ2-7, the complete variable domain reads DGGITQSPKYLFRKEGQNVTLSCEQNLNHDAMYWYRQDPGQGLRLIYYSQIVNDFQKGDIAEGYSVSREKKESFPLTVTSAQKNPTAFYLCASSRSGTQSSYEQYFGPGTRLTVT.

In this sample, this clonotype turned up a few times. The gene calls are TRBV6-4 and TRBJ2-1, with TRBD2 matching 8 bases. CDR1 is MRHNA and CDR2 is SNTAGT in the germline V gene. J lost 2 bases, V lost 4 bases, and 7 bases had no gene match. The CDR3 has 16 residues. CDR3 protein: CASSASGLGTYNEQFF. In DNA form, the CDR3 reads TGTGCCAGCAGTGCTTCGGGACTAGGCACCTACAATGAGCAGTTCTTC.

The table lists this clonotype with many counts. The chain employs TRBV12-3 or TRBV12-4 and TRBJ2-1, with 9 bases that match TRBD2. The CDR3 totals 14 residues. Trimming removed 5 bases from V and 7 bases from J; junction bases left unmatched: 6. This CDR3 is CASSLSGGGNEQFF. Written as DNA, the CDR3 is TGTGCCAGCAGTCTTAGCGGGGGCGGGAATGAGCAGTTCTTC.

The chain uses TRBV12-3 or TRBV12-4 and TRBJ2-1; D not resolved. The CDR3 is 11 residues long. Trimming shortened V by 8 bases and J by 8 bases, and 10 bases separated the two germline ends. The CDR3 reads CASPLSYEQFF. CDR3 coding DNA: TGTGCCAGCCCCCTTTCGTATGAGCAGTTCTTC.